This T cell receptor beta chain came from a study of cytomegalovirus exposure and HLA in healthy donors. Vbeta (60) and Jbeta (13) primers were used in the PCR. Generated by immunoSEQ multiplex PCR, the TCRdb table keeps only in-frame clones and is missing some. This table has 110,000 or so clones, roughly four fifths appearing once. The study, taken as a whole, reports: There were around 160 TCR beta chains listed as cytomegalovirus-associated. Across donors, presence/absence analyses took sequencing depth to be roughly uniform.

The CDR3 sequence is 18 residues long. The germline gives CDR1 SGHDT, CDR2 YYEEEE. With 4 bases clipped from V and 0 bases from J, the junction kept 11 bases outside the gene matches. In nominal health when sampled, donors likely had unrecorded immune exposures nonetheless. To note about this clone: Its specificity is unknown.

The receptor's source is a man aged 50 to 59 in good health and CMV-seropositive. V gene TRBV5-6 combines with J gene TRBJ2-1; 9 bases align to TRBD1. The specimen sequenced was PBMCs. DNA of the CDR3: TGTGCCAGCAGCCCGGGACAGGGATTTATATTCTCCTACAATGAGCAGTTCTTC. It codes for CASSPGQGFIFSYNEQFF.